This T cell receptor (beta chain) was sequenced in a study of cytomegalovirus exposure and HLA in healthy donors (TCRdb year 2017). For the wider study: An earlier analysis of roughly 500 of the donors reported approximately 280 Gb of sequence data and 117 million unique TCR beta sequences obtained from roughly 180 million T cells. Among the approximately 400 genotyped donors, around 81% belonged to the genetic ancestry cluster associated with self-reported Caucasian donors. Rather than using new phenotypic data, the later analysis identified candidate immune exposures from TCR beta sequences and from how often those sequences occurred across donors. The aim of the study was to test whether cataloging public T cell receptors could identify signatures of past pathogen exposure. In a later analysis, previously published TCR beta repertoires from 500 to 750 donors were re-analyzed and high-resolution HLA genotyping was added so that TCR occurrence patterns could be studied. Roughly 5 DR-DQ haplotypes were treated as single units for association and clustering because of strong linkage in the cohort. Among roughly 400 genotyped donors of the cohort, an average of approximately 220,000 unique TCR beta nucleotide sequences was sequenced per donor, of which 15% to 20% were non-productive. High-throughput TCR immunosequencing, statistical association of individual TCRs with disease status, and machine learning were combined to predict cytomegalovirus infection status. A later genetic analysis took genome-wide SNP genotypes for about 55% of the 666 donors and used that subset as a discovery cohort. In addition to the first cohort of approximately 670 subjects, a separate validation cohort of 120 different subjects was used. Class I and class II HLA loci were covered by the typing at four-digit resolution. Roughly 300 gigabases of sequencing data and approximately 91 million unique TCR sequences made up an early release that covered several hundred HLA-typed donors. Typing coverage differed by locus: A, B, C, DRB1 and DQB1 were typed in roughly 620-630 donors, DQA1 in approximately 520, DPA1 in 600 to 610, and DPB1 in roughly 470. An earlier analysis of 587 of the donors applied high-throughput TCR beta sequencing to assess whether each TCR beta V gene segment acted as functional or pseudogenic. Every discovery cohort repertoire had been produced on one sequencing platform. Donor age, sex, ethnicity and CMV serostatus were collected together with the repertoire data. The study profiled the T cell repertoires of around 700 subjects by immunosequencing and related them to cytomegalovirus serostatus.

What the authors observed across the whole study: In a later genetic analysis, a missense DCLRE1C variant was associated with V-gene and J-gene trimming of TCR beta chains, and the association was replicated in an independent cohort. Correlated functional status among segregating V segments might reflect linkage disequilibrium, but an unknown experimental factor could not be ruled out. Most CMV-associated TCR beta chains appeared to be HLA-restricted in a later analysis, and the HLA associations seemed to be driven largely by CMV exposure. According to a later analysis, TCR association rates differed among HLA loci, with DRB1 alleles showing the most associated TCRs and HLA-C alleles showing the fewest. The study gave a list of some 150 TCR beta chains associated with cytomegalovirus. Cytomegalovirus status was reported to be diagnosed by the classifier with high specificity and sensitivity in both the original and validation cohorts. HLA typing was unavailable for some donors at each locus, so association tests used only the typed subset. In vitro tests confirmed that a few of the cytomegalovirus-associated TCR beta chains recognize cytomegalovirus antigens. A cluster of highly shared sequence variants was judged likely to represent a technical artifact of the sequencing pipeline. In this cohort, only TCR beta chains were sequenced, and detectable features were limited by the absence of alpha or paired-chain data. A further reported finding was that TCR beta sequences accurately predicted the HLA-A and HLA-B alleles for most subjects in the first cohort. Sequencing depth was assumed to be roughly uniform across donors in the presence/absence analyses, though that assumption may not hold. For the cohort, immune exposure information was limited to CMV serostatus. In a later genetic analysis, fewer N-insertions in productive TCRs were reported among donors in an Asian-associated ancestry cluster than the roughly 700-donor mean. Most TCR sequences were observed very rarely across donors, whereas some public TCRs were present in many individuals. Broadly in line with IMGT annotations, most TCR beta V segments showed up in productive rearrangements about 87% or about 30% of the time in an earlier analysis of some 590 of the donors. When HLA alleles, especially DR and DQ, strongly co-occurred, TCR associations were difficult to assign to individual alleles. In a later analysis, HLA-associated TCR beta chains were found to be more clonally expanded and to have lower generation probabilities than equally common non-associated chains. Because the 87-base-pair reads could not distinguish some IMGT-functional V segments, including TRBV6-2 and TRBV6-3, those segments were excluded. A later analysis associated roughly 17,000 TCR beta sequences with specific HLA alleles at a false discovery rate of 0.05. According to a later analysis, parvovirus B19, influenza, CMV and Epstein-Barr virus appeared linked to several top co-occurrence clusters. It was suggested by the authors that the approach could potentially be generalized to other disease states and immunological phenotypes. Over 15 rarely observed V segments, including chromosome 9 orphons, were excluded from the earlier analysis of about 600 of the donors because counts were too low.

The library was made by the immunoSEQ multiplex PCR assay. For the multiplex PCR, a mixture combining 60 forward primers for TCR Vbeta segments and 13 reverse primers for TCR Jbeta segments was used. Amplification of the CDR3 region of rearranged TCR beta genes was performed with a multiplex PCR assay on genomic DNA. The Illumina HiSeq System was used to sequence the amplified TCR beta libraries as 87-base-pair reads. The study's processing was this. In a later analysis, around 80 million unique TCR beta chains were counted across the approximately 620 repertoires, and roughly 9.9 million of these chains were shared by at least two donors. A nearest-neighbor algorithm error-corrected the raw reads and collapsed the reads into unique sequences, merging closely related sequences to remove PCR and sequencing errors. To assign V, D and J gene segments, CDR3 sequences were aligned to IMGT reference sequences. Each retained sequence needed at least a six-nucleotide match to both a V gene segment and a J gene segment. A rearrangement was called productive if the CDR3 had no stop codons and remained in frame with V and J, and every other rearrangement was called non-productive. Following IMGT convention, CDR3 was defined as the stretch from the second conserved V-encoded cysteine up to the conserved J-encoded phenylalanine. Sequences without an unambiguous match to a single V gene segment were excluded from the earlier analysis of approximately 560 of the donors. In an earlier analysis of about 590 of the donors, a V segment was called functional when productive rearrangements were above 56.7%, and segregating when the standard deviation between donors exceeded 5%. A statistical classification framework was built for diagnosing cytomegalovirus status from the catalog of TCR beta chain sequences. In a later analysis, TCR nucleotide sequences were compared against IMGT/GENE-DB human TR gene sequences so that V and J genes could be assigned. A later analysis assigned CDR3 sequences and most-parsimonious VDJ recombination scenarios with the TCRdist pipeline. In a later analysis, each TCR beta chain was defined by its CDR3 amino acid sequence together with its V-gene family, and reads without a unique V-gene family were excluded. To address suspected cross-contamination and a sequencing artifact, a later analysis removed 550 to 750 highly shared, low-generation-probability nucleotide sequences. In a later analysis, a clonal expansion index for each public chain was calculated from normalized within-repertoire ranks of inferred template counts. In a later analysis, generation probabilities were computed using a VDJ recombination model fitted to out-of-frame rearrangements, and the results were checked against IGoR. Hypergeometric tests were used in a later analysis to score TCR-TCR, TCR-HLA and TCR-CMV co-occurrence, with a repertoire-size bias correction applied to the TCR pairs. To estimate false discovery rates, a later analysis permuted the HLA or CMV assignments 20 times. A later analysis grouped co-occurring TCRs with DBSCAN, adding TCRdist sequence similarity when clustering within HLA-allele-positive subsets. Repertoires with fewer than 30,000 or more than 120,000 public chains, plus five repertoires with anomalous nucleotide sharing, were excluded from co-occurrence clustering. The immuneACCESS repertoire file appears here via TCRdb, limited to in-frame rearrangements. These files lack a portion of the clones; in checked studies, under half of the deficit traces to unresolved V genes, and the cause of the others is not known. Clonal size and the V and J genes are those of that table, whereas D and trimming came from the DNA. Within this sample are 120,000 or so clones, with roughly 80% of them counted one time only. The ten biggest clones cover under 4.5% of the sample.

Turning to this clone: What this receptor recognizes is not known. No qualities accompany the bases; no much larger clone lies one base away.

The cohort was made up of approximately 670 healthy bone marrow donors. Cohort members were all nominally healthy when sampled, although unrecorded immune exposures were likely present. The donor tested CMV seropositive and was one of the 289 seropositive cohort members. A peripheral blood sample was collected from each donor, and TCR beta sequencing was performed on peripheral blood mononuclear cells. Genomic DNA was extracted from the blood cell samples with the Qiagen DNeasy Blood Extraction Kit. Reading from cysteine to phenylalanine, the CDR3 counts 13 amino acids. The CDR3 DNA has 39 bases and is translated from base 1. The germline V gene (reference sequence) provides CDR1 MNHNY and CDR2 SVGAGI. V lost 7 bases and J lost 11 bases, and the count of bases not matched to a germline gene is 9.

This chain is built from TRBV6-6 and TRBJ1-1; TRBD1 aligns with 11 central bases. The sample taken for sequencing was PBMCs. This TCR was recovered from a man younger than 30 in good health and CMV-seropositive. The DNA sequence is as follows: TGTGCCAGCATCTACGGGACAGGGGGTAATGCTTTCTTT. Its product reads: CASIYGTGGNAFF.